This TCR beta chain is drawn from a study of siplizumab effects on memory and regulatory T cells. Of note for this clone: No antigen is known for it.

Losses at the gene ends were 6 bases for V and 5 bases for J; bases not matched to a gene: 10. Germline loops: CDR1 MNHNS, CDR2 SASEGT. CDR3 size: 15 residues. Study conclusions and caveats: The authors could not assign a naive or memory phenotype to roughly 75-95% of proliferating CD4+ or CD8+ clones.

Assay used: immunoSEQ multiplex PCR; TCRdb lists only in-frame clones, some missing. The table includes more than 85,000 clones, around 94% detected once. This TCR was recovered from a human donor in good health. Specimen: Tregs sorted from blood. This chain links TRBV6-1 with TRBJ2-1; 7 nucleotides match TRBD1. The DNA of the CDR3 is TGTGCCAGCAGGAAGACCGGGACAGAGAACAATGAGCAGTTCTTC. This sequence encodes CASRKTGTENNEQFF.